Described below is a single T cell receptor beta chain sequence and its context. Its cognate antigen has yet to be identified. No base quality information exists; no much larger clone differs at one position. This record belongs to a study of cytomegalovirus exposure and HLA in healthy donors (dated by TCRdb to about 2017). Regarding the study in general: According to an earlier analysis of several hundred of the donors, some 180 million T cells yielded 120 million or so unique TCR beta sequences and 276 Gb of sequence data. The study aimed to test whether cataloging public T cell receptors could reveal signatures of past pathogen exposure. A later genetic analysis took genome-wide SNP genotypes for about three fifths of the 666 donors and used that subset as a discovery cohort. An early release covering about 600 HLA-typed donors comprised approximately 300 gigabases of sequencing data and some 79 million unique TCR sequences. Along with the approximately 650-subject first cohort, a separate validation cohort of roughly 110 different subjects was used. Rather than drawing on any new phenotypic data, the later analysis identified candidate immune exposures from TCR beta sequences and the way those sequences occurred across donors. Roughly 5 DR-DQ haplotypes were treated as single units for association and clustering because of strong linkage in the cohort. Donor age, sex, ethnicity and CMV serostatus were collected together with the repertoire data. Among about 360 genotyped donors of the cohort, an average of roughly 240,000 unique TCR beta nucleotide sequences were sequenced per donor, approximately 20% of them non-productive. An earlier analysis of approximately 640 of the donors applied high-throughput TCR beta sequencing to assess whether each TCR beta V gene segment acted as functional or pseudogenic. Typing coverage differed by locus: A, B, C, DRB1 and DQB1 were typed in about 629-640 donors, DQA1 in 500 to 550, DPA1 in approximately 600, and DPB1 in around 440. All discovery cohort repertoires had been generated on a single sequencing platform. Among the roughly 370 genotyped donors, around 81% belonged to the genetic ancestry cluster associated with self-reported Caucasian donors. To predict cytomegalovirus infection status, the study combined high-throughput TCR immunosequencing, statistical association of individual TCRs with disease status, and machine learning. In a later analysis, previously published TCR beta repertoires from 500 to 750 donors were re-analyzed and high-resolution HLA genotyping was added so that TCR occurrence patterns could be studied. Using immunosequencing, the study profiled T cell repertoires from 640 or so subjects and related those repertoires to cytomegalovirus serostatus. Class I and class II HLA loci were covered by the typing at four-digit resolution. The paper's findings and limits, for the study overall: Across donors, most TCR sequences were observed very rarely, whereas some public TCRs were present in many individuals. The 87-base-pair reads could not distinguish some IMGT-functional V segments, including TRBV6-2 and TRBV6-3, so those segments were excluded. A further reported finding was that TCR beta sequences accurately predicted the HLA-A and HLA-B alleles for most subjects in the first cohort. In this cohort, only TCR beta chains were sequenced, and detectable features were limited by the absence of alpha or paired-chain data. At a false discovery rate of 0.05, a later analysis linked fewer than 20,000 TCR beta sequences to specific HLA alleles. According to the authors, the approach could potentially be generalized to other disease states and immunological phenotypes. Most CMV-associated TCR beta chains appeared to be HLA-restricted in a later analysis, and the HLA associations seemed to be driven largely by CMV exposure. Three of the identified cytomegalovirus-associated TCR beta chains were confirmed in vitro to be specific for cytomegalovirus antigens. Assigning TCR associations to individual alleles was difficult when HLA alleles, especially DR and DQ, strongly co-occurred. About 17 rarely observed V segments, including chromosome 9 orphons, were excluded from the earlier analysis of a few hundred of the donors because counts were too low. Because HLA typing was unavailable for some donors at each locus, only the typed subset was used in association tests. The presence/absence analyses assumed that sequencing depth was roughly uniform across donors, and that assumption may not be true. In both the original and validation cohorts, the classifier was reported to diagnose cytomegalovirus status with high specificity and sensitivity. A group of highly shared sequence variants was considered likely to be a technical artifact of the sequencing pipeline. Correlated functional status among segregating V segments might reflect linkage disequilibrium, but an unknown experimental factor could not be ruled out. In a later genetic analysis, a missense DCLRE1C variant was associated with V-gene and J-gene trimming of TCR beta chains, and the association was replicated in an independent cohort. Immune exposure information for the cohort was limited to CMV serostatus. According to a later analysis, parvovirus B19, influenza, CMV and Epstein-Barr virus appeared linked to several top co-occurrence clusters. A later genetic analysis reported fewer N-insertions in productive TCRs among donors in an Asian-associated ancestry cluster than the approximately 700-donor mean. In an earlier analysis of approximately 590 of the donors, most TCR beta V segments appeared in productive rearrangements about 87% or about 30% of the time, broadly matching IMGT annotations. Compared with equally common non-associated chains, HLA-associated TCR beta chains in a later analysis were more clonally expanded and had lower generation probabilities. The study listed 164 TCR beta chains as associated with cytomegalovirus. In a later analysis, the rate of TCR association differed among HLA loci, with DRB1 alleles having the most associated TCRs and HLA-C alleles having the fewest.

CDR1 and CDR2, looked up from the germline V gene (reference sequence), are GTSNPN and SVGIG. CDR3 length: 14 amino acids, cysteine to phenylalanine. The only DNA kept is the CDR3, 42 bases in frame from the first base. The method behind the library was the immunoSEQ multiplex PCR assay. A mixture of 60 forward primers for TCR Vbeta segments and 13 reverse primers for TCR Jbeta segments was used in the multiplex PCR. The CDR3 region of rearranged TCR beta genes was amplified from genomic DNA by a multiplex PCR assay. The amplified TCR beta libraries were sequenced on the Illumina HiSeq System as 87-base-pair reads. The study's own analysis went as follows. Across the 600 to 700 repertoires, a later analysis counted 60 million to 90 million unique TCR beta chains, 9.5 million to 13 million of which were shared by at least two donors. Raw reads were error-corrected and collapsed into unique sequences with a nearest-neighbor algorithm that merged closely related sequences to remove PCR and sequencing errors. CDR3 sequences were aligned to IMGT reference sequences to assign V, D and J gene segments. For a sequence to be retained, a match of at least six nucleotides was required to both a V gene segment and a J gene segment. A rearrangement was called productive if the CDR3 had no stop codons and remained in frame with V and J, and every other rearrangement was called non-productive. CDR3 was defined according to IMGT convention as the region running from the second conserved V-encoded cysteine to the conserved J-encoded phenylalanine. The earlier analysis of 500 to 750 of the donors excluded any sequence lacking an unambiguous match to a single V gene segment. In an earlier analysis of several hundred of the donors, V segments were called functional above 56.7% productive rearrangements and were called segregating when the between-donor standard deviation exceeded 5%. A statistical classification framework was built for diagnosing cytomegalovirus status from the catalog of TCR beta chain sequences. In a later analysis, V and J genes were assigned by comparing TCR nucleotide sequences against IMGT/GENE-DB human TR gene sequences. The TCRdist pipeline was used in a later analysis to assign CDR3 sequences and most-parsimonious VDJ recombination scenarios. A later analysis defined each TCR beta chain by its CDR3 amino acid sequence plus V-gene family, and excluded reads lacking a unique V-gene family. A later analysis removed 550 to 650 highly shared, low-generation-probability nucleotide sequences to deal with suspected cross-contamination and a sequencing artifact. For each public chain, a later analysis derived a clonal expansion index from normalized ranks of inferred template counts within each repertoire. In a later analysis, generation probabilities were computed with a VDJ recombination model fitted to out-of-frame rearrangements, and the resulting probabilities were checked against IGoR. In a later analysis, TCR-TCR, TCR-HLA and TCR-CMV co-occurrence was scored with hypergeometric tests, and a repertoire-size bias correction was applied to TCR pairs. A later analysis estimated false discovery rates by permuting HLA or CMV assignments 20 times. In a later analysis, co-occurring TCRs were grouped using DBSCAN, with TCRdist sequence similarity added in when clustering inside HLA-allele-positive subsets. Repertoires with fewer than 30,000 or more than 120,000 public chains were left out of co-occurrence clustering, as were about five repertoires with anomalous nucleotide sharing. Here the immuneACCESS table is served through TCRdb, limited to in-frame sequences with V and J called. Missing clones are a known gap in these copies; in checked studies unresolved V genes cover under half, and the rest lacks a known reason. V, J and clone size reflect that table, while D and trimming were determined from the DNA. This sample lists more than 90,000 clones; roughly 78% were detected once. Less than 0.95% of the sample is taken by the ten largest.

The cohort consisted of hundreds of healthy bone marrow donors. At the time of sampling, all cohort members were nominally healthy, though unrecorded immune exposures were likely present. The donor was CMV seronegative and was included in the group of 352 seronegative cohort members. Each donor provided a peripheral blood sample, and peripheral blood mononuclear cells were used for TCR beta sequencing. Genomic DNA was extracted from the blood cell samples with the Qiagen DNeasy Blood Extraction Kit. The rearrangement combines TRBV30 with TRBJ2-5; TRBD1 is perhaps the D gene, given 6 matching bases. The DNA end lines up better with TRBJ2-7; the J call may be wrong. The receptor was isolated from a woman aged 55-70 years in good health and CMV-seronegative. The sample consisted of PBMCs. The CDR3 loop reads CAWSVWGQSYEQYF. The DNA sequence follows: TGTGCCTGGAGTGTCTGGGGGCAATCCTACGAGCAGTACTTC.